Listed here are 20 T cell receptor beta chains from one sample, sequenced in a study of cytomegalovirus exposure and HLA in healthy donors. Amplification used 60 Vbeta primers and 13 Jbeta primers. Clones were read by immunoSEQ multiplex PCR, and TCRdb kept only the in-frame ones, dropping some. The table shows under 70,000 clones, with approximately 84% occurring only once. Sequenced sample: PBMCs. These receptors originate from a man in his fifties in good health and CMV-seronegative.

The rearrangement uses TRBV5-4 and TRBJ1-5, with D possibly matching TRBD1 (6 bases). V was shortened by 4 bases and J by 3 bases, with 14 bases between the two germline ends. CDR1 is SGHNT and CDR2 is YYREEE in the germline V gene (reference sequence). CDR3 length: 15 residues. CDR3 nucleotide sequence: TGTGCCAGCAGCCGTGGGGGGGACAACAATCAGCCCCAGCATTTT. Its translation: CASSRGGDNNQPQHF.

The V and J genes are TRBV27 and TRBJ2-2; no clear D. Germline CDR1 and CDR2: MNHEY and SMNVEV (reference sequence). There are 14 residues in the CDR3. Trimming cost V 2 bases and J 0 bases, with 4 bases left between them. CDR3 DNA: TGTGCCAGCAGTTTAACAACGAACACCGGGGAGCTGTTTTTT. This codes for CASSLTTNTGELFF.

In this sample, this clone turned up once. This chain joins TRBV27 and TRBJ2-7; 10 nucleotides agree with TRBD1. The CDR3 totals 13 residues. Germline lookup yields CDR1 MNHEY and CDR2 SMNVEV (reference sequence). Trimming removed 3 bases from V and 9 bases from J; junction bases left unmatched: 5. The CDR3 here is CASSFQGQGWQYF. As DNA, the CDR3 is TGTGCCAGCAGTTTCCAGGGACAGGGGTGGCAGTACTTC.

The chain is built from TRBV6-4 and TRBJ1-6; possibly TRBD1 for D (6 bases). Trimming took off 0 bases at V and 0 bases at J, with 12 bases between the two ends. The CDR3 sequence is 18 residues long. CDR1 and CDR2 (germline): MRHNA, SNTAGT. DNA for the CDR3: TGTGCCAGCAGTGACTCGATGTCAGGGGCCTCCTATAATTCACCCCTCCACTTT. The encoded protein is CASSDSMSGASYNSPLHF.

The rearrangement uses TRBV5-1 and TRBJ2-1, with 7 bases aligning to TRBD2. Germline values: CDR1 SGHRS, CDR2 YFSETQ. V shed 4 bases and J 1 base; nucleotides not matched to a gene: 14. This CDR3 has 18 amino acids. The DNA of the CDR3 is TGCGCCAGCAGCCAAGTGGGAGGGATCAAGGATTCCTACAATGAGCAGTTCTTC. Its protein is CASSQVGGIKDSYNEQFF.

The chain links TRBV9 to TRBJ2-5; 12 bases are shared with TRBD2. Germline V gene data show CDR1 as SGDLS and CDR2 as YYNGEE. The CDR3 runs to 16 residues. V gave up 1 base and J gave up 5 bases; unmatched junction bases: 6. DNA of the CDR3: TGTGCCAGCAGCGTATCTAGCGGGGGGGCCGGGGAGACCCAGTACTTC. Its protein product is CASSVSSGGAGETQYF.

This clone has only one observation. The chain uses TRBV18 and TRBJ1-2; D not resolved. Germline-derived CDR1 and CDR2 are KGHSH and LQKENI. The CDR3 covers 13 residues. V lost 1 base, J lost 5 bases, and 8 bases lay in between. Here the CDR3 DNA reads TGTGCCAGCTCACCACAAGAACATTATGGCTACACCTTC. This codes for CASSPQEHYGYTF.

The chain recombines TRBV18 with TRBJ2-3; the match to TRBD2 covers 8 bases. CDR3 length: 15 amino acids. CDR1 KGHSH and CDR2 LQKENI come from the germline V gene. The J segment lost 2 bases and the V segment lost 2 bases, leaving 3 bases of the junction unmatched. Here the CDR3 reads CASSPTSGYTDTQYF. The DNA for the CDR3 is TGTGCCAGCTCACCAACTAGCGGCTACACAGATACGCAGTATTTT.

The V gene is TRBV19, the J gene TRBJ1-4, with D possibly being TRBD1 (6 bases). The V and J ends lost 6 bases and 6 bases respectively, with 29 bases between them. Germline V gives CDR1 LNHDA, CDR2 SQIVND (reference sequence). This CDR3 is built from 19 residues. CDR3 loop: CASSPQGRRSTTRYEKLFF. In nucleotides, the CDR3 is TGTGCCAGTAGCCCACAGGGAAGAAGGTCAACTACCCGGTATGAAAAACTGTTTTTT.

The chain is built from TRBV5-6 and TRBJ2-2; 9 nucleotides align to TRBD1. There are 14 residues in the CDR3. With 8 bases clipped from V and 8 bases from J, the junction kept 10 bases outside the gene matches. Germline CDR1 and CDR2: SGHDT and YYEEEE. The CDR3 region has the DNA TGTGCCAGTGGAGACGGGACAGGGCATGGGGAGCTGTTTTTT. Its translation is CASGDGTGHGELFF.

The CDR3 region is CASSSGTANSPLHF. CDR3 in DNA: TGTGCCAGCAGTTCCGGGACAGCCAATTCACCCCTCCACTTT. The chain joins TRBV6-1 to TRBJ1-6, with 7 positions matching TRBD1. After removal of 5 bases from V and 7 bases from J, the junction contained 5 bases not matched to a gene. Germline-derived CDR1 and CDR2 are MNHNS and SASEGT. The CDR3 loop spans 14 amino acids.

This clone has only one observation. V is TRBV7-9 and J is TRBJ2-4; 11 bases are a match to TRBD1. Per germline, CDR1 SEHNR and CDR2 FQNEAQ (reference sequence). V lost 5 bases, J lost 8 bases, and 8 bases stayed unmatched. The CDR3 runs 15 residues. CDR3 coding DNA: TGTGCCAGCAGCGAAGGACAGGGGGCGGGGGACATTCAGTACTTC. It encodes CASSEGQGAGDIQYF.

The chain has TRBV6-5 and TRBJ1-1, with TRBD1 identical over 8 bases. CDR3 length: 14 amino acids. Germline V lookup: CDR1 MNHEY, CDR2 SVGAGI. Losses at the gene ends were 5 bases for V and 5 bases for J; bases not matched to a gene: 7. The CDR3 DNA reads TGTGCCAGCAGTATGGACAGGGTGGAGACTGAAGCTTTCTTT. Encoded protein: CASSMDRVETEAFF.

The genes are TRBV11-2 and TRBJ2-7, with a possible D match to TRBD2 (6 bases). This CDR3 spans 14 amino acids. The germline V and J ends were trimmed by 1 base and 3 bases, with 10 bases remaining between them. From germline, CDR1 is SGHAT and CDR2 FQNNGV. Here the CDR3 DNA reads TGTGCCAGCAGCTTAGGCGGGGTACTCTACGAGCAGTACTTC. This translates into CASSLGGVLYEQYF. Variable domain in full (rest from reference TRBV11-2 and TRBJ2-7): EAGVAQSPRYKIIEKRQSVAFWCNPISGHATLYWYQQILGQGPKLLIQFQNNGVVDDSQLPKDRFSAERLKGVDSTLKIQPAKLEDSAVYLCASSLGGVLYEQYFGPGTRLTVT.

The chain combines TRBV19 with TRBJ2-3; a weak D match, TRBD2 (5 bases). There are 16 residues in the CDR3. Germline-derived CDR1 and CDR2 are LNHDA and SQIVND (reference sequence). V lost 3 bases to trimming and J lost 0 bases, with 13 bases between them. The CDR3 protein is CASSIARGSSTDTQYF. The CDR3 nucleotides are TGTGCCAGTAGTATCGCCCGGGGATCTAGCACAGATACGCAGTATTTT.

The chain has TRBV30 and TRBJ2-5; D call uncertain. Per the germline V gene, CDR1 is GTSNPN and CDR2 is SVGIG (reference sequence). The CDR3 is made up of 11 amino acids. Between the trimmed V and J ends, which lost 5 bases and 5 bases, there was a span of 9 bases. The CDR3, as DNA: TGTGCCTGGTGTGCTAGGGAGACCCAGTACTTC. It codes for CAWCARETQYF.

This rearrangement joins TRBV6-1 to TRBJ2-2; 8 bases line up with TRBD1. With V trimmed by 7 bases and J by 2 bases, 6 bases remained unmatched. There are 15 residues in the CDR3. The germline gives CDR1 MNHNS, CDR2 SASEGT. The CDR3 sequence is CASNQGAENTGELFF. The CDR3 bases are TGTGCCAGCAATCAGGGGGCCGAAAACACCGGGGAGCTGTTTTTT.

The chain has TRBV19 and TRBJ2-5; the D gene is possibly TRBD2 (5 bases). The CDR3 is made up of 15 amino acids. In germline, CDR1 is LNHDA, CDR2 SQIVND (reference sequence). V shed 3 bases and J shed 5 bases, with 16 bases lying between them. The CDR3 sequence is CASSMGQDFAETQYF. The CDR3 region has the DNA TGTGCCAGTAGTATGGGCCAGGACTTTGCGGAGACCCAGTACTTC.

The chain carries TRBV7-9 and TRBJ2-1; TRBD1 aligns across 8 bases. Germline-derived CDR1 and CDR2 are SEHNR and FQNEAQ (reference sequence). V lost 4 bases and J lost 6; bases outside the gene matches: 17. The CDR3 totals 18 residues. This CDR3 reads CASSSTDRDYRTGNEQFF. The CDR3 DNA sequence: TGTGCCAGCAGCTCCACGGACAGGGATTATAGGACGGGCAATGAGCAGTTCTTC.

The rearrangement joins TRBV6-6 to TRBJ2-5; the D is unclear. CDR3 length: 14 residues. Trimming cost V 7 bases and J 2 bases, with 14 bases left between them. CDR1 is MNHNY and CDR2 is SVGAGI in the germline V gene (reference sequence). CDR3 region: CASTETRNQETQYF. The DNA of the CDR3 is TGTGCCAGCACCGAGACACGGAATCAAGAGACCCAGTACTTC.